Shown below are 9 T cell receptor beta chains from a single sample sequenced in a study of cytomegalovirus exposure and HLA in healthy donors. The protocol was immunoSEQ multiplex PCR, while the TCRdb copy is restricted to in-frame clones and leaves out a portion. Among approximately 120,000 clones listed, about nine tenths were seen once. The specimen was PBMCs. The receptor source for this set is a woman aged 18-30 years in good health and CMV-seronegative.

The rearrangement links TRBV9 to TRBJ2-1, with D possibly TRBD2 on 5 matching bases. CDR3 size: 16 residues. The germline V gene encodes CDR1 SGDLS and CDR2 YYNGEE. Trimming shortened V by 3 bases and J by 3 bases, and 16 bases separated the two germline ends. The CDR3 DNA reads as TGTGCCAGCAGCGCCGCTAGCCCCACTTTCTACAATGAGCAGTTCTTC. This translates into CASSAASPTFYNEQFF. Filled out from reference TRBV9 and TRBJ2-1, the complete variable domain reads DSGVTQTPKHLITATGQRVTLRCSPRSGDLSVYWYQQSLDQGLQFLIQYYNGEERAKGNILERFSAQQFPDLHSELNLSSLELGDSALYFCASSAASPTFYNEQFFGPGTRLTVL.

This clone was seen only a few times. The final CDR3 position lacks the conserved phenylalanine or tryptophan, pointing to a likely read error. It is unclear where the CDR3 begins or ends on the DNA, so no DNA is shown, and the CDR3 is as TCRdb lists it. This chain links TRBV6-4 with TRBJ1-1. The length of the CDR3 is 13 amino acids, counting both ends. The germline V gene encodes CDR1 MRHNA and CDR2 SNTAGT. The CDR3 here is CASSLGREGQAGR.

The chain links TRBV29-1 to TRBJ2-5; no clear D. This CDR3 contains 11 residues. Trimming removed 5 bases at V and 4 bases at J, with 8 bases between. CDR1 SQVTM and CDR2 ANQGSEA come from the germline V gene. The CDR3 loop reads CSVQPGETQYF. Written as DNA, the CDR3 is TGCAGCGTTCAACCGGGAGAGACCCAGTACTTC.

This chain joins TRBV2 and TRBJ2-2; a possible D gene is TRBD2 (5 bases). The germline V gene encodes CDR1 SNHLY and CDR2 FYNNEI. This CDR3 region has 16 residues. V was cut by 3 bases and J by 0 bases, with 11 bases left in between. This CDR3 is CASSDKSGTNTGELFF. DNA of the CDR3: TGTGCCAGCAGTGATAAAAGCGGTACGAACACCGGGGAGCTGTTTTTT.

The DNA of the CDR3 is TGTGCCAGCAGCGTACTAGCGGCCACCGAGACCCAGTACTTC. Amino acids: CASSVLAATETQYF. V and J are TRBV9 and TRBJ2-5; 7 bases agree with TRBD2. CDR1 and CDR2 from the germline V gene are SGDLS and YYNGEE. J gave up 5 bases and V 1 base, and 5 bases lay outside the gene matches. This CDR3 is 14 amino acids long.

The sample holds one count of this clone. CDR3 residues: CASSPGQGAYSGYTF. As DNA, the CDR3 is TGTGCCAGCAGTCCCGGCCAGGGGGCATATTCTGGCTACACCTTC. The V and J genes are TRBV28 and TRBJ1-2, with 8 bases lining up with TRBD1. With 5 bases clipped from V and 7 bases from J, the junction kept 12 bases outside the gene matches. There are 15 residues in the CDR3. The V gene's germline CDR1 is MDHEN and CDR2 SYDVKM.

This chain connects TRBV2 to TRBJ1-1; 9 nucleotides agree with TRBD1. This CDR3 is 13 amino acids long. Trimming removed 9 bases from V and 1 base from J; junction bases left unmatched: 3. CDR1 is SNHLY and CDR2 is FYNNEI in the germline V gene. CDR3 sequence: CARQGATNTEAFF. The DNA of the CDR3 is TGTGCCAGACAGGGGGCGACGAACACTGAAGCTTTCTTT.

The chain is built from TRBV11-2 and TRBJ2-7; 8 bases are a match to TRBD1. V trimming: 4 bases; J trimming: 1 base; junction bases outside the gene matches: 6. From germline, CDR1 is SGHAT and CDR2 FQNNGV. This CDR3 has 15 residues. The DNA of the CDR3 is TGTGCCAGCAGCTCTTACAGGGGGAATTCCTACGAGCAGTACTTC. Protein product: CASSSYRGNSYEQYF.

The chain links TRBV28 to TRBJ1-2; 9 bases match TRBD1. J gave up 5 bases and V 8 bases, and 18 bases lay outside the gene matches. Germline values: CDR1 MDHEN, CDR2 SYDVKM. This CDR3 spans 17 amino acids. Here the CDR3 reads CASGVNSRDRAYYGYTF. The CDR3 coding sequence is TGTGCCAGCGGAGTAAATTCCCGGGACAGGGCCTATTATGGCTACACCTTC.